This TCR beta chain originates from a study of breast tumors, draining lymph nodes, adjacent tissues. At least ten counts were recorded for this clonotype. From germline, CDR1 is MNHNS and CDR2 SASEGT. The CDR3 has 13 residues. V was cut by 7 bases and J by 2 bases, with 10 bases left in between. Breast cancer patients provided tissue from their axillary draining lymph nodes. TCRdb independently ran MiXCR on the multiplex PCR reads; one entry per CDR3 protein. The sample contains some 170,000 distinct CDR3 sequences, more than 25% of which appear only once. The chain combines TRBV6-1 with TRBJ2-3; possible D gene TRBD1, 6 bases. The sequenced sample consisted of axillary lymph node tissue. The clonotype originates from a female donor with breast cancer. Some clones in this sample may be carry-over from other donors' samples. CDR3 residues: CASIRGTTDTQYF. The CDR3 region has the DNA TGTGCCAGCATTAGGGGGACCACAGATACGCAGTATTTT.